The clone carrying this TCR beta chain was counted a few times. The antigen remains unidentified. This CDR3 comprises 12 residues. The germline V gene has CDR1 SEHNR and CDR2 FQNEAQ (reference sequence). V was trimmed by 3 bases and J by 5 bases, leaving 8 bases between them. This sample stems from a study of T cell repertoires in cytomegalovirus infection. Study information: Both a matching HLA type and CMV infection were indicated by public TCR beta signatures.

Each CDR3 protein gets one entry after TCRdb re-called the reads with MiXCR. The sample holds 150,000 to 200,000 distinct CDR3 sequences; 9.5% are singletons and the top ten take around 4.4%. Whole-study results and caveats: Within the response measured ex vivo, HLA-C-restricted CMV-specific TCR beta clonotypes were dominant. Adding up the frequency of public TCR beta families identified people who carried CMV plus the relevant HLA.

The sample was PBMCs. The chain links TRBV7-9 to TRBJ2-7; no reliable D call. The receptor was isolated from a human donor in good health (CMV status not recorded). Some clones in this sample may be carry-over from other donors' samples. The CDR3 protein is CASSFNQDEQYF. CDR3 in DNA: TGTGCCAGCAGCTTTAATCAGGACGAGCAGTACTTC.